These T cell receptor beta chains were read from a single sample in a study of T cell repertoires in cytomegalovirus infection. TCRdb independently ran MiXCR on the reads; one entry per CDR3 protein. Here the sample spans over 100,000 distinct CDR3 sequences, around 9.1% being singletons. What these receptors recognize is not known. Sequenced material: PBMCs, sequenced either directly or after in vitro stimulation (not recorded which). The receptor set was obtained from a human donor in good health (CMV status not recorded). Some clones in this sample may be carry-over from other donors' samples. Each CDR3 is given with its conserved first and last residue. A D gene is named only where the DNA matches it firmly. Expanded clones get a size class; other rows say once, few or many, or leave the size out.

j_gene: TRBJ2-7; d_gene: .; abundance: few; v_gene: TRBV6-2/TRBV6-3; CDR3nt: TGTGCCAGCACTCAACCCCGGTACGAGCAGTACTTC; CDR3aa: CASTQPRYEQYF
j_gene: TRBJ1-5; d_gene: .; abundance: .; v_gene: TRBV11-2; CDR3nt: TGTGCCAGCAGCTTAGCGAGTGGCGGGGGCCTAAGCACAGATACGCAGCATTTT; CDR3aa: CASSLASGGGLSTDTQHF
j_gene: TRBJ1-5; d_gene: .; abundance: few; v_gene: TRBV5-3; CDR3nt: TGTGCCAGCAGCTTGGGACCCTATAGCAATCAGCCCCAGCATTTT; CDR3aa: CASSLGPYSNQPQHF
j_gene: TRBJ1-3; d_gene: .; abundance: .; v_gene: TRBV20-1; CDR3nt: TGCAGTGCTAGAGGGGGAGCGTTTGGAAACACCATATATTTT; CDR3aa: CSARGGAFGNTIYF
j_gene: TRBJ2-1; d_gene: .; abundance: .; v_gene: TRBV7-3; CDR3nt: TGTGCCAGCAGCCCAGAGCCGAGCTCCTACAATGAGCAGTTCTTC; CDR3aa: CASSPEPSSYNEQFF
j_gene: TRBJ1-3; d_gene: .; abundance: many; v_gene: TRBV7-9; CDR3nt: TGTGCCAGCAGCAACGGAGGAGCAAACACCATATATTTT; CDR3aa: CASSNGGANTIYF
j_gene: TRBJ2-3; d_gene: .; abundance: .; v_gene: TRBV28; CDR3nt: TGTGCCAGCACCCCTTCCTCGGCACCAGATACGCAGTATTTT; CDR3aa: CASTPSSAPDTQYF
j_gene: TRBJ1-2; d_gene: .; abundance: few; v_gene: TRBV5-4; CDR3nt: TGTGCCAGCAGCCTAGGGGCAGGGCAGAACTATGGCTACACCTTC; CDR3aa: CASSLGAGQNYGYTF
j_gene: TRBJ2-2; d_gene: .; abundance: .; v_gene: TRBV11-2; CDR3nt: TGTGCCAGCAGCTTAATCGCCGGGGAGCTGTTTTTT; CDR3aa: CASSLIAGELFF
j_gene: TRBJ2-5; d_gene: .; abundance: few; v_gene: TRBV5-6; CDR3nt: TGTGCCAGCAGCCAAGGGGCGGGGGAGACCCAGTACTTC; CDR3aa: CASSQGAGETQYF
j_gene: TRBJ2-7; d_gene: TRBD1; abundance: .; v_gene: TRBV9; CDR3nt: TGTGCCAGCAGCGTATCGGGACAGGGCTTCGAGCAGTACTTC; CDR3aa: CASSVSGQGFEQYF
j_gene: TRBJ2-6; d_gene: .; abundance: many; v_gene: TRBV28; CDR3nt: TGTGCCAGCAGCCTACCACAGATGGTTGGGGCCAACGTCCTGACTTTC; CDR3aa: CASSLPQMVGANVLTF
j_gene: TRBJ1-4; d_gene: .; abundance: .; v_gene: TRBV15; CDR3nt: TGTGCCACCAGCAGAGTTGGTAATGAAAAACTGTTTTTT; CDR3aa: CATSRVGNEKLFF
j_gene: TRBJ2-1; d_gene: .; abundance: many; v_gene: TRBV7-2; CDR3nt: TGTGCCAGCAGTCGCAATGAGCAGTTCTTC; CDR3aa: CASSRNEQFF
j_gene: TRBJ2-5; d_gene: .; abundance: many; v_gene: TRBV11-2; CDR3nt: TGTGCCAGCAGCTTAGGCCCAGACCAAGAGACCCAGTACTTC; CDR3aa: CASSLGPDQETQYF
j_gene: TRBJ1-1; d_gene: .; abundance: many; v_gene: TRBV7-2; CDR3nt: TGTGCCAGCAGCTTCAGACAAGCCACTGAAGCTTTCTTT; CDR3aa: CASSFRQATEAFF
j_gene: TRBJ2-7; d_gene: .; abundance: many; v_gene: TRBV27; CDR3nt: TGTGCCAGCAGTTTATTGACAGTCCTTGGCGAGCAGTACTTC; CDR3aa: CASSLLTVLGEQYF
j_gene: TRBJ1-1; d_gene: TRBD1; abundance: many; v_gene: TRBV10-3; CDR3nt: TGTGCCATCAGTCCGGGACAGGGCTACACTGAAGCTTTCTTT; CDR3aa: CAISPGQGYTEAFF
j_gene: TRBJ2-1; d_gene: TRBD2; abundance: many; v_gene: TRBV10-3; CDR3nt: TGTGCCATCAGTGAGACACTAGCGGGAGGGGGCTACAATGAGCAGTTCTTC; CDR3aa: CAISETLAGGGYNEQFF
j_gene: TRBJ2-3; d_gene: TRBD2; abundance: few; v_gene: TRBV7-2; CDR3nt: TGTGCCAGCAGCCCCCCTAGTCAAGCGGGAGGTCCAGGAGATACGCAGTATTTT; CDR3aa: CASSPPSQAGGPGDTQYF
j_gene: TRBJ1-2; d_gene: .; abundance: .; v_gene: TRBV30; CDR3nt: TGTGCCTGGAGTGTAAAGGGTCTAAGCGGCTACACCTTC; CDR3aa: CAWSVKGLSGYTF
j_gene: TRBJ1-4; d_gene: TRBD1; abundance: few; v_gene: TRBV11-3; CDR3nt: TGTGCCAGCACCCAGGGGGGGTTGGAGGAAAAACTGTTTTTT; CDR3aa: CASTQGGLEEKLFF
j_gene: TRBJ2-3; d_gene: TRBD1; abundance: few; v_gene: TRBV5-4; CDR3nt: TGTGCCAGCAGCAGCCCGGGACAGCCCACAGATACGCAGTATTTT; CDR3aa: CASSSPGQPTDTQYF
j_gene: TRBJ2-5; d_gene: .; abundance: many; v_gene: TRBV11-2; CDR3nt: TGTGCCAGCAGCCTCCAGAGCAAAGAGACCCAGTACTTC; CDR3aa: CASSLQSKETQYF
j_gene: TRBJ2-3; d_gene: .; abundance: few; v_gene: TRBV4-3; CDR3nt: TGCGCCAGCAGCCAAGATCCGGGAGTGGGGGCAGATACGCAGTATTTT; CDR3aa: CASSQDPGVGADTQYF
j_gene: TRBJ2-3; d_gene: .; abundance: few; v_gene: TRBV28; CDR3nt: TGTGCCAGCAGTCCCCCGTGGGAGTTCACAGATACGCAGTATTTT; CDR3aa: CASSPPWEFTDTQYF
j_gene: TRBJ2-7; d_gene: .; abundance: .; v_gene: TRBV19; CDR3nt: TGTGCCAGTAGTATCCAGGTATGGTACGAGCAGTACTTC; CDR3aa: CASSIQVWYEQYF
j_gene: TRBJ2-5; d_gene: TRBD1; abundance: .; v_gene: TRBV20-1; CDR3nt: TGCAGTGCTGCCCCAGGGGGCGGAGAGACCCAGTACTTC; CDR3aa: CSAAPGGGETQYF
j_gene: TRBJ2-5; d_gene: .; abundance: .; v_gene: TRBV7-3; CDR3nt: TGTGCCAGCAGCCCCGATGGCACAAGCCAAGAGACCCAGTACTTC; CDR3aa: CASSPDGTSQETQYF
j_gene: TRBJ1-2; d_gene: .; abundance: many; v_gene: TRBV7-2; CDR3nt: TGTGCCAGCAGCCCCTACCGGTTGGACTATGGCTACACCTTC; CDR3aa: CASSPYRLDYGYTF
j_gene: TRBJ2-4; d_gene: .; abundance: few; v_gene: TRBV4-3; CDR3nt: TGCGCCAGCAGCCAAGATCAAAGGGGTCTAGCCAAAAACATTCAGTACTTC; CDR3aa: CASSQDQRGLAKNIQYF
j_gene: TRBJ2-3; d_gene: .; abundance: many; v_gene: TRBV7-9; CDR3nt: TGTGCCAGCAGCTTAGCGCTCTTAGCAACAGATACGCAGTATTTT; CDR3aa: CASSLALLATDTQYF
j_gene: TRBJ1-1; d_gene: .; abundance: .; v_gene: TRBV12-3/TRBV12-4; CDR3nt: TGTGCCAGCAGGCTTAAGGGCGGTTGGAGTGAAGCTTTCTTT; CDR3aa: CASRLKGGWSEAFF
j_gene: TRBJ2-3; d_gene: .; abundance: many; v_gene: TRBV7-8; CDR3nt: TGTGCCAGCAGCTTTACCCCCCGAGGGGGGCCAGATACGCAGTATTTT; CDR3aa: CASSFTPRGGPDTQYF
j_gene: TRBJ2-1; d_gene: TRBD2; abundance: few; v_gene: TRBV11-2; CDR3nt: TGTGCCAGCAGCTTGGCTAGCGGGCTCTACAATGAGCAGTTCTTC; CDR3aa: CASSLASGLYNEQFF
j_gene: TRBJ2-3; d_gene: .; abundance: many; v_gene: TRBV7-2; CDR3nt: TGTGCCAGCAGCCCCGGGTTAACCACAGATACGCAGTATTTT; CDR3aa: CASSPGLTTDTQYF
j_gene: TRBJ2-2; d_gene: .; abundance: many; v_gene: TRBV6-1; CDR3nt: TGTGCCAGCACACAGGTCTCTCCCGCCGGGGAGCTGTTTTTT; CDR3aa: CASTQVSPAGELFF
j_gene: TRBJ1-2; d_gene: .; abundance: many; v_gene: TRBV6-1; CDR3nt: TGTGCCAGCAGAATGGACAGAAACTATGGCTACACCTTC; CDR3aa: CASRMDRNYGYTF
j_gene: TRBJ2-7; d_gene: TRBD1; abundance: many; v_gene: TRBV9; CDR3nt: TGTGCCAGCAGCGCACAACTTGGGACAGGGAGCGAGCAGTACTTC; CDR3aa: CASSAQLGTGSEQYF
j_gene: TRBJ2-1; d_gene: TRBD2; abundance: few; v_gene: TRBV2; CDR3nt: TGTGCCAGCATCGAGGGGACTACCCTCTATGAGCAGTTCTTC; CDR3aa: CASIEGTTLYEQFF
j_gene: TRBJ2-3; d_gene: TRBD1; abundance: many; v_gene: TRBV7-7; CDR3nt: TGTGCCAGCAGCACCGGACAGGGGAACACAGATACGCAGTATTTT; CDR3aa: CASSTGQGNTDTQYF
j_gene: TRBJ2-1; d_gene: TRBD2; abundance: few; v_gene: TRBV9; CDR3nt: TGTGCCAGCAGCGCTGGGACTAGCGGGAGGGGGTATGAGCAGTTCTTC; CDR3aa: CASSAGTSGRGYEQFF
j_gene: TRBJ2-1; d_gene: TRBD1; abundance: .; v_gene: TRBV4-1; CDR3nt: TGCGCCAGCAGCCAAGATGGGGTGGAACAGGGGAACAATGAGCAGTTCTTC; CDR3aa: CASSQDGVEQGNNEQFF
j_gene: TRBJ2-5; d_gene: .; abundance: few; v_gene: TRBV11-3; CDR3nt: TGTGCCAGCAGCGCCTTGGGCGCCCGCGGGGAGACCCAGTACTTC; CDR3aa: CASSALGARGETQYF
j_gene: TRBJ1-4; d_gene: .; abundance: many; v_gene: TRBV12-3/TRBV12-4; CDR3nt: TGTGCCAGCAGTCAACAGGGAGATAATGAAAAACTGTTTTTT; CDR3aa: CASSQQGDNEKLFF
j_gene: TRBJ2-1; d_gene: .; abundance: many; v_gene: TRBV7-2; CDR3nt: TGTGCCAGCAGCCCCATGGGCAGGTACAATGAGCAGTTCTTC; CDR3aa: CASSPMGRYNEQFF